This record concerns one TCR beta chain sequence. This sample stems from a study of technical replicates of blood from a few donors. Libraries were prepared by immunoSEQ multiplex PCR; TCRdb keeps only in-frame clonotypes and omits some of them. Of tens of thousands of clones listed, around 94% are singletons. V lost 5 bases to trimming and J lost 4 bases, with 14 bases between them. CDR1 SGHTA and CDR2 FQGNSA come from the germline V gene. The CDR3 runs 15 residues. The chain combines TRBV7-2 with TRBJ1-4; D is unresolved. The receptor was isolated from a human donor in good health. Sequenced input: T cells isolated from PBMCs. The CDR3 nucleotides read TGTGCCAGCAGCCCGAATGGACTTCTTAATGAAAAACTGTTTTTT. This translates into CASSPNGLLNEKLFF.